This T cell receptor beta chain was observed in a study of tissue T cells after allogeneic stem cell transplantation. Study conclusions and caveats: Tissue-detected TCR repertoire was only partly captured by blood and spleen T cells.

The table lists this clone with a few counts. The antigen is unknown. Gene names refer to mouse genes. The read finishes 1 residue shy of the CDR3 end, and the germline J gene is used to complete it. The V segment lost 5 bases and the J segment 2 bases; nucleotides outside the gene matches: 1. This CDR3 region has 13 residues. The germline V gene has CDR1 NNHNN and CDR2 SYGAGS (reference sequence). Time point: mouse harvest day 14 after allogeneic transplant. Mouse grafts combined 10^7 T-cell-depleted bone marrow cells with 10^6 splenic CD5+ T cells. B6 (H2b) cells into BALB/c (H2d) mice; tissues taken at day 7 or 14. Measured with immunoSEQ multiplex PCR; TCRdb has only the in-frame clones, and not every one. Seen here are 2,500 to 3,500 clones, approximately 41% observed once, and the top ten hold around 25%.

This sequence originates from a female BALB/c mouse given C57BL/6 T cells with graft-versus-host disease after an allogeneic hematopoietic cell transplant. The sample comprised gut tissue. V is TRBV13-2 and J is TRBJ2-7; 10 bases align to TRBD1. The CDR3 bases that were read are TGTGCCAGCGGGGACAGGGGGACCTATGAACAGTAC. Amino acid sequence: CASGDRGTYEQY. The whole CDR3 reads CASGDRGTYEQYF.